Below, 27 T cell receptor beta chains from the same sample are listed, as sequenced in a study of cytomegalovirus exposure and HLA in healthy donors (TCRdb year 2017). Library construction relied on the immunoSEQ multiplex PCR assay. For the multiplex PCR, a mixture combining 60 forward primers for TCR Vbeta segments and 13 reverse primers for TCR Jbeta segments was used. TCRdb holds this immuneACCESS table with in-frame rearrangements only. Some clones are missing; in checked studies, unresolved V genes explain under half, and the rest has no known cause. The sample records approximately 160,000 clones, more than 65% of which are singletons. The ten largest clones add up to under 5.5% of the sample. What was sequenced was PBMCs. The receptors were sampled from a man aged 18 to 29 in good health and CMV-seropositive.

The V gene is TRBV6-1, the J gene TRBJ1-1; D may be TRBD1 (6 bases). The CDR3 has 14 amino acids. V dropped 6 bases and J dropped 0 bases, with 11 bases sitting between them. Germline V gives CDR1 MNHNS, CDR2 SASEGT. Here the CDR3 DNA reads TGTGCCAGCAGCCAAGCAGGGGTGAACACTGAAGCTTTCTTT. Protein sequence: CASSQAGVNTEAFF.

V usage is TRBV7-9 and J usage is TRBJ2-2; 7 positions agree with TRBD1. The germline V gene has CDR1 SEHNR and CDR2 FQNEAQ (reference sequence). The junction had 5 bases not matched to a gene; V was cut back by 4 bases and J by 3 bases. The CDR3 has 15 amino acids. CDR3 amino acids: CASSWTGTDTGELFF. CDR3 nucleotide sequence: TGTGCCAGCAGCTGGACCGGGACAGACACCGGGGAGCTGTTTTTT.

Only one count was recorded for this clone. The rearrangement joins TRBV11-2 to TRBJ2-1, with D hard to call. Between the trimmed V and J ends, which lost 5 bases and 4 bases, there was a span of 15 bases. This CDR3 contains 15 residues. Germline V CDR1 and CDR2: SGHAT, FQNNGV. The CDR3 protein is CASSPDKSFYNEQFF. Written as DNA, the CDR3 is TGTGCCAGCAGCCCAGACAAGAGCTTTTACAATGAGCAGTTCTTC.

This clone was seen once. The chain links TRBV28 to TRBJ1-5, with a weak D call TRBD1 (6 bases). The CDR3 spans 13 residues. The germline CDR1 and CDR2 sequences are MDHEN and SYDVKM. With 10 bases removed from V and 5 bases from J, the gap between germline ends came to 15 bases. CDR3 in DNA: TGTGCCATCCTGGGGAGGGGGGATCAGCCCCAGCATTTT. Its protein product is CAILGRGDQPQHF.

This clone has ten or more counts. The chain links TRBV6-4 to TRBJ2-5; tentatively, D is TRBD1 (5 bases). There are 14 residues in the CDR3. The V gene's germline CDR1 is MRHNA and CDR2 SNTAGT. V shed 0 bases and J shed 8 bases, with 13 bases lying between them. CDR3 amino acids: CASSDSVDSQTQYF. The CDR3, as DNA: TGTGCCAGCAGTGACTCTGTAGACAGCCAAACCCAGTACTTC.

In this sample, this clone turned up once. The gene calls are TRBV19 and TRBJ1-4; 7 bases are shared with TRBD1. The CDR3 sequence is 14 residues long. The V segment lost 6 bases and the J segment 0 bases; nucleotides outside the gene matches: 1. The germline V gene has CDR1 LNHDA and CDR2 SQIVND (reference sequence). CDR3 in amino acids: CASRTGATNEKLFF. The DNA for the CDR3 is TGTGCCAGTAGAACAGGGGCAACTAATGAAAAACTGTTTTTT.

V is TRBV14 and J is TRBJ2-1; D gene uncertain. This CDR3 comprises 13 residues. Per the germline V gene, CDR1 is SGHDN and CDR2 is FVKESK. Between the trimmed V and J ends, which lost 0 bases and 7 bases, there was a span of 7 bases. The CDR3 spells CASSQDYLNEQFF. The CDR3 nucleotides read TGTGCCAGCAGCCAAGACTACCTAAATGAGCAGTTCTTC.

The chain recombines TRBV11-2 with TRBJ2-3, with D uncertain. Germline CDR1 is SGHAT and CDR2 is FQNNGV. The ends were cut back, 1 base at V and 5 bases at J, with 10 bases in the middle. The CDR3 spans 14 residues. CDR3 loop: CASSLGPSRDTQYF. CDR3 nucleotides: TGTGCCAGCAGCTTAGGGCCTAGTCGAGATACGCAGTATTTT. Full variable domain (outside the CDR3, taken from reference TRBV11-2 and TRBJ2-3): EAGVAQSPRYKIIEKRQSVAFWCNPISGHATLYWYQQILGQGPKLLIQFQNNGVVDDSQLPKDRFSAERLKGVDSTLKIQPAKLEDSAVYLCASSLGPSRDTQYFGPGTRLTVL.

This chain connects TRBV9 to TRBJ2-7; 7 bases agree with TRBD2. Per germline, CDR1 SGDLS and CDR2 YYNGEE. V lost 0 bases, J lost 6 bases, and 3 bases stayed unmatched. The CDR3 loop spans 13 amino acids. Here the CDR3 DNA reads TGTGCCAGCAGCGTAGGGTGGGAGGGCGAGCAGTACGTC. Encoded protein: CASSVGWEGEQYV.

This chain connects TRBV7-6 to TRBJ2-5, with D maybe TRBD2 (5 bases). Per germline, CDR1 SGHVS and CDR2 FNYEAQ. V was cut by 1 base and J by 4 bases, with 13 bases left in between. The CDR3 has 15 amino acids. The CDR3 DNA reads TGTGCCAGCAGCTTAGGGGCCGCTGGAGGAGAGACCCAGTACTTC. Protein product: CASSLGAAGGETQYF.

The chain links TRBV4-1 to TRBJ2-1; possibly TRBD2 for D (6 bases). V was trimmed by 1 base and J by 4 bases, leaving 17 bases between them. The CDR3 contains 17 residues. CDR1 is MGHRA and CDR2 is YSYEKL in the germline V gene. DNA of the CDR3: TGCGCCAGCAGCCAAGTGAGTGGGACTCGATCGTACAATGAGCAGTTCTTC. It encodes CASSQVSGTRSYNEQFF.

DNA for the CDR3: TGCGCCAGCAGCTGGGGGACAGGGGGCTACGAGCAGTACGTC. It is translated as CASSWGTGGYEQYV. The chain joins TRBV5-1 to TRBJ2-7; 11 bases are a match to TRBD1. This CDR3 contains 14 residues. The germline CDR1 and CDR2 sequences are SGHRS and YFSETQ. The V segment lost 3 bases and the J segment 3 bases; nucleotides outside the gene matches: 2.

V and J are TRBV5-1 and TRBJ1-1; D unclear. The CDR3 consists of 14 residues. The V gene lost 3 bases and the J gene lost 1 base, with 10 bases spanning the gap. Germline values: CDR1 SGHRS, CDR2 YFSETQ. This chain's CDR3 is CASSSPGRNTEAFF. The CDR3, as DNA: TGCGCCAGCAGCTCCCCGGGTAGGAACACTGAAGCTTTCTTT.

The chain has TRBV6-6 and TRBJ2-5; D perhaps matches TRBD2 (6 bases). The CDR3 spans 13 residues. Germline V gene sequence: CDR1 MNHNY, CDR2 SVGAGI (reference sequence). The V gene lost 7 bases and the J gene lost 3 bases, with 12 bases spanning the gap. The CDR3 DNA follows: TGTGCCAGCACAAGGGACTTAAAAGAGACCCAGTACTTC. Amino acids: CASTRDLKETQYF.

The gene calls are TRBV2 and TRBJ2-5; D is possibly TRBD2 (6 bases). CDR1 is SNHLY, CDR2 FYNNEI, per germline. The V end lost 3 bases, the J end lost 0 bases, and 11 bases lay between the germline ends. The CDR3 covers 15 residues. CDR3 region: CASSDKGTYQETQYF. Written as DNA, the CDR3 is TGTGCCAGCAGTGACAAAGGGACTTACCAAGAGACCCAGTACTTC.

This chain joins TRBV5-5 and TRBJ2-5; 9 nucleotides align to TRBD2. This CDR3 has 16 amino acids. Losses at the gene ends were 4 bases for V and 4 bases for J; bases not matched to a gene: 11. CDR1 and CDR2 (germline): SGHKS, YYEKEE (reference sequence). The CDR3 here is CASSTTAGGIRETQYF. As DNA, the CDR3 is TGTGCCAGCAGCACCACTGCGGGGGGGATAAGAGAGACCCAGTACTTC.

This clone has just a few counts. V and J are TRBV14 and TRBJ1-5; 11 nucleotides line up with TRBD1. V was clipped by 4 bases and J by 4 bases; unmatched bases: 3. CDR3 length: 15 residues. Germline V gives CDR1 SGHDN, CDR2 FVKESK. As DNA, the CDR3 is TGTGCCAGCAGCCTCGGGACAGGGGGGAATCAGCCCCAGCATTTT. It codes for CASSLGTGGNQPQHF.

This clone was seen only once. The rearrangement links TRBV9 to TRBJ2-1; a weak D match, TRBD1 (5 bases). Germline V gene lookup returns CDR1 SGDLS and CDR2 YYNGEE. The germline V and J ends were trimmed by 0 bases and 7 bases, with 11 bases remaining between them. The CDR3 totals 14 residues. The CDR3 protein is CASSVDPGRNEQFF. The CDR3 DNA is TGTGCCAGCAGCGTAGACCCAGGGCGGAATGAGCAGTTCTTC.

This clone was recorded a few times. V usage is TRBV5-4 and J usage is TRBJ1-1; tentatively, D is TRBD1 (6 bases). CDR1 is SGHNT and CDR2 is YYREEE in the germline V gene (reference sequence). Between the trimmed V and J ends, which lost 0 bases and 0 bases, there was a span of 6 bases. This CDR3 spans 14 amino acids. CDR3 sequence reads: CASSLGQVNTEAFF. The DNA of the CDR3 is TGTGCCAGCAGCTTGGGACAGGTGAACACTGAAGCTTTCTTT.

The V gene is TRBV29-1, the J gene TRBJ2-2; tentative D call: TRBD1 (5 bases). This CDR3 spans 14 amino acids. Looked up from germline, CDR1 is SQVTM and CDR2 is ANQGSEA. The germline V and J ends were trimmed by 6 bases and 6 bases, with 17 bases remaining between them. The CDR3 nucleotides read TGCAGCGTGGCCAGGGAAGGGTGGGCCGGGGAGCTGTTTTTT. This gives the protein CSVAREGWAGELFF.

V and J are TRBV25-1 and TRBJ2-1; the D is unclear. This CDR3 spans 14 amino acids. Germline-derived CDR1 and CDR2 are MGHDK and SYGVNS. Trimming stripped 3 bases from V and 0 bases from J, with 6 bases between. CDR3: CASSDSSSYNEQFF. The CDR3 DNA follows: TGTGCCAGCAGTGATAGCAGCTCCTACAATGAGCAGTTCTTC.

The DNA for the CDR3 is TGTGCCAGCAAATCCGGGACAGGGCTCTACGAGCAGTACGTC. It translates to CASKSGTGLYEQYV. The V gene is TRBV2, the J gene TRBJ2-7, with TRBD1 matching 9 bases. Unmatched junction bases numbered 7, after V lost 7 bases and J lost 3 bases. CDR3 length: 14 residues. Germline assignment: CDR1 SNHLY and CDR2 FYNNEI.

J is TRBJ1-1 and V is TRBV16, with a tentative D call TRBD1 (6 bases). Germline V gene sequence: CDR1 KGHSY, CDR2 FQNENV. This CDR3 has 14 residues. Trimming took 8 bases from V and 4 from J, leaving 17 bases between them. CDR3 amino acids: CASSATGIITEAFF. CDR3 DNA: TGTGCCAGCTCCGCCACAGGGATAATCACTGAAGCTTTCTTT.

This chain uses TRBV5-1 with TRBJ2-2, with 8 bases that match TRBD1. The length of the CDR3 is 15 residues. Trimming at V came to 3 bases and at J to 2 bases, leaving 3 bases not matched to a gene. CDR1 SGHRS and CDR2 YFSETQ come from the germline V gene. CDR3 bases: TGCGCCAGCAGCTCAGGGGGCGAAAACACCGGGGAGCTGTTTTTT. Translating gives CASSSGGENTGELFF.

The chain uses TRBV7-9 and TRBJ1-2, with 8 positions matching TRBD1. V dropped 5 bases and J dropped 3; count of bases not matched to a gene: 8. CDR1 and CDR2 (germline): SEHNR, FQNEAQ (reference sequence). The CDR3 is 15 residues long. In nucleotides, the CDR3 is TGTGCCAGCAGCCCATTGGACAGGGTAGACTATGGCTACACCTTC. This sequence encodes CASSPLDRVDYGYTF.

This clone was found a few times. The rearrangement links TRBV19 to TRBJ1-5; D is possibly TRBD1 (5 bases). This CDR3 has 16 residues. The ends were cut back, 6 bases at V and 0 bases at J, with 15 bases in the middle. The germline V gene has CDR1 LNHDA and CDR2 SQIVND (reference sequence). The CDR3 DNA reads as TGTGCCAGTAGCCCAGGAGGGGATAATAGCAATCAGCCCCAGCATTTT. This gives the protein CASSPGGDNSNQPQHF. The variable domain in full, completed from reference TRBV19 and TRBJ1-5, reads DGGITQSPKYLFRKEGQNVTLSCEQNLNHDAMYWYRQDPGQGLRLIYYSQIVNDFQKGDIAEGYSVSREKKESFPLTVTSAQKNPTAFYLCASSPGGDNSNQPQHFGDGTRLSIL.

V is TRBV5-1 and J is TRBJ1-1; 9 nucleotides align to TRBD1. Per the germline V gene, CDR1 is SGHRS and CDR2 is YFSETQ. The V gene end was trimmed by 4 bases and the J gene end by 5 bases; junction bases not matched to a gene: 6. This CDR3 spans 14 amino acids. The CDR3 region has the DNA TGCGCCAGCAGCCCAGGTGGGACAGGGACTGAAGCTTTCTTT. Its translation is CASSPGGTGTEAFF.